These T cell receptor beta chains were read from a single sample in a study of shared clonotypes between healthy human individuals. Clones were read by immunoSEQ multiplex PCR, and TCRdb kept only the in-frame ones, dropping some. The sample yields about 2 million clones, over 85% seen once. Sample: naive CD4+ T cells sorted from blood. The receptors here all came from a young man in good health. Both conserved end residues are part of each CDR3. Each record gives: clone size, D gene, J gene, V gene, CDR3 DNA, CDR3 protein. The D gene is left open where the match is weak. The size of a clone is reported for some rows only, either as once, few or many, or as a class for expanded clones.

abundance: NA
d_gene: NA
j_gene: TRBJ1-5
v_gene: TRBV7-3
CDR3nt: TGTGCCAGCAGCTTAGACAGTTATCAGCCCCAGCATTTT
CDR3aa: CASSLDSYQPQHF

abundance: NA
d_gene: TRBD1
j_gene: TRBJ1-2
v_gene: TRBV11-1
CDR3nt: TGTGCCAGCAGCTTCAACAGGGGGCCGGACTATGGCTACACCTTC
CDR3aa: CASSFNRGPDYGYTF

abundance: few
d_gene: TRBD1
j_gene: TRBJ1-5
v_gene: TRBV19
CDR3nt: TGTGCCAGTAGGCCAGGGGGGTATAGCAGTCAGCCCCAGCATTTT
CDR3aa: CASRPGGYSSQPQHF

abundance: NA
d_gene: TRBD1
j_gene: TRBJ2-5
v_gene: TRBV5-1
CDR3nt: TGCGCCAGCAGCTTGGGACAGGGTAGGAGTGAGACCCAGTACTTC
CDR3aa: CASSLGQGRSETQYF

abundance: NA
d_gene: NA
j_gene: TRBJ2-5
v_gene: TRBV4-2
CDR3nt: TGTGCCAGCAGCCTAGACTTAGGGGAGACCCAGTACTTC
CDR3aa: CASSLDLGETQYF

abundance: NA
d_gene: NA
j_gene: TRBJ2-7
v_gene: TRBV30
CDR3nt: TGTGCCTGGAGTCCCTGGGGGGCGCAGGACGAGCAGTACTTC
CDR3aa: CAWSPWGAQDEQYF

abundance: NA
d_gene: NA
j_gene: TRBJ2-2
v_gene: TRBV7-2
CDR3nt: TGTGCCAGCAGCCCGGGGACGTACGGGGAGCTGTTTTTT
CDR3aa: CASSPGTYGELFF

abundance: NA
d_gene: TRBD1
j_gene: TRBJ2-5
v_gene: TRBV7-3
CDR3nt: TGTGCCAGCAGCTTAAACCCGGGACAGTCCCAAGAGACCCAGTACTTC
CDR3aa: CASSLNPGQSQETQYF

abundance: NA
d_gene: NA
j_gene: TRBJ1-1
v_gene: TRBV7-2
CDR3nt: TGTGCCAGCAGCCCCACAGGGACGGCCACTGAAGCTTTCTTT
CDR3aa: CASSPTGTATEAFF

abundance: NA
d_gene: NA
j_gene: TRBJ2-7
v_gene: TRBV4-3
CDR3nt: TGCGCCAGCAGCTCCAAGAGTACCGTGGAGCGCTCCTACGAGCAGTACTTC
CDR3aa: CASSSKSTVERSYEQYF

abundance: once
d_gene: NA
j_gene: TRBJ1-2
v_gene: TRBV6-6
CDR3nt: TGTGCCAGCAGTACGCAGACTAACTATGGCTACACCTTC
CDR3aa: CASSTQTNYGYTF

abundance: NA
d_gene: NA
j_gene: TRBJ1-6
v_gene: TRBV6-5
CDR3nt: TGTGCCAGCAGCCTGCAGGGAGGCGATAATTCACCCCTCCACTTT
CDR3aa: CASSLQGGDNSPLHF

abundance: NA
d_gene: TRBD2
j_gene: TRBJ2-7
v_gene: TRBV6-5
CDR3nt: TGTGCCAGCAGCCCTACCCGGGGGGGGGAGCAGTACTTC
CDR3aa: CASSPTRGGEQYF

abundance: NA
d_gene: TRBD1
j_gene: TRBJ1-3
v_gene: TRBV10-1
CDR3nt: TGCGCCAGCAGTGAAGGGACAGGGGCCTCTGGAAACACCATATATTTT
CDR3aa: CASSEGTGASGNTIYF

abundance: NA
d_gene: NA
j_gene: TRBJ1-6
v_gene: TRBV5-1
CDR3nt: TGCGCCAGCAGTTCCCCCGGGACAACCCTCCACTTT
CDR3aa: CASSSPGTTLHF

abundance: NA
d_gene: NA
j_gene: TRBJ2-5
v_gene: TRBV7-9
CDR3nt: TGTGCCAGCAGCTTAGAATTAAGCGGGCAAGAGACCCAGTACTTC
CDR3aa: CASSLELSGQETQYF

abundance: NA
d_gene: NA
j_gene: TRBJ1-1
v_gene: TRBV4-1
CDR3nt: TGCGCCAGCAGCCAGGGCCCGGGACCTATGAACACTGAAGCTTTCTTT
CDR3aa: CASSQGPGPMNTEAFF

abundance: NA
d_gene: TRBD1
j_gene: TRBJ2-5
v_gene: TRBV25-1
CDR3nt: TGTGCCAGCAGTGAACAACCCCAGGACAGGCAAGAGACCCAGTACTTC
CDR3aa: CASSEQPQDRQETQYF

abundance: NA
d_gene: NA
j_gene: TRBJ1-1
v_gene: TRBV6-5
CDR3nt: TGTGCCAGCAGTTTATTGACGAACACTGAAGCTTTCTTT
CDR3aa: CASSLLTNTEAFF

abundance: NA
d_gene: NA
j_gene: TRBJ1-2
v_gene: TRBV7-8
CDR3nt: TGTGCCAGCAGCCGAGGGTACAACTATGGCTACACCTTC
CDR3aa: CASSRGYNYGYTF

abundance: NA
d_gene: TRBD1
j_gene: TRBJ1-3
v_gene: TRBV10-3
CDR3nt: TGTGCCATCAGAAATAGGACAGGACGGGGAAACACCATATATTTT
CDR3aa: CAIRNRTGRGNTIYF

abundance: NA
d_gene: TRBD1
j_gene: TRBJ1-1
v_gene: TRBV6-5
CDR3nt: TGTGCCAGCAGCACAACAGGGGGCATAGCTGAAGCTTTCTTT
CDR3aa: CASSTTGGIAEAFF

abundance: NA
d_gene: TRBD2
j_gene: TRBJ2-1
v_gene: TRBV10-3
CDR3nt: TGTGCCATCAGCCCGGGACTAGCGGGACTTAGCTCCTACAATGAGCAGTTCTTC
CDR3aa: CAISPGLAGLSSYNEQFF

abundance: once
d_gene: NA
j_gene: TRBJ2-3
v_gene: TRBV6-1
CDR3nt: TGTGCCGGGGCCAGCACAGATACGCAGTATTTT
CDR3aa: CAGASTDTQYF

abundance: NA
d_gene: NA
j_gene: TRBJ1-2
v_gene: TRBV5-5
CDR3nt: TGTGCCAGCAGTAAGGACACTCTCTATGGCTACACCTTC
CDR3aa: CASSKDTLYGYTF

abundance: NA
d_gene: NA
j_gene: TRBJ2-5
v_gene: TRBV28
CDR3nt: TGTGCCAGCAGAAACAGGGTCCAAGAGACCCAGTACTTC
CDR3aa: CASRNRVQETQYF

abundance: once
d_gene: NA
j_gene: TRBJ2-4
v_gene: TRBV18
CDR3nt: TGTGCCAGCTCACCTAATCTAGCCAAAAACATTCAGTACTTC
CDR3aa: CASSPNLAKNIQYF

abundance: NA
d_gene: NA
j_gene: TRBJ1-1
v_gene: TRBV5-1
CDR3nt: TGCGCCAGCAGCCAAGAGCAGGGGCTCACTGAAGCTTTCTTT
CDR3aa: CASSQEQGLTEAFF

abundance: NA
d_gene: NA
j_gene: TRBJ1-1
v_gene: TRBV5-1
CDR3nt: TGCGCCAGCAGCCCCCAGCGAGGGGACACTGAAGCTTTCTTT
CDR3aa: CASSPQRGDTEAFF

abundance: once
d_gene: NA
j_gene: TRBJ1-6
v_gene: TRBV19
CDR3nt: TGTGCCAGTAGTATTGGGACCCCGGGATCACCCCTCCACTTT
CDR3aa: CASSIGTPGSPLHF

abundance: NA
d_gene: NA
j_gene: TRBJ2-7
v_gene: TRBV4-1
CDR3nt: TGCGCCAGCAGCCAGGACCCCGGGACGGACTCCTACGAGCAGTACTTC
CDR3aa: CASSQDPGTDSYEQYF

abundance: NA
d_gene: NA
j_gene: TRBJ1-2
v_gene: TRBV6-1
CDR3nt: TGTGCCAGCCAGGGTTTCGTCGGCGCTAACTATGGCTACACCTTC
CDR3aa: CASQGFVGANYGYTF

abundance: NA
d_gene: NA
j_gene: TRBJ2-1
v_gene: TRBV2
CDR3nt: TGTGCCAGCAGCCAGCTAGACCCCTCCTACAATGAGCAGTTCTTC
CDR3aa: CASSQLDPSYNEQFF

abundance: NA
d_gene: NA
j_gene: TRBJ2-6
v_gene: TRBV30
CDR3nt: TGTGCCTGGATCGGGATCCCAGGCTCTGGGGCCAACGTCCTGACTTTC
CDR3aa: CAWIGIPGSGANVLTF

abundance: once
d_gene: NA
j_gene: TRBJ2-1
v_gene: TRBV9
CDR3nt: TGTGCCAGCAGCGTCCAAGGGGTCGGGAATGAGCAGTTCTTC
CDR3aa: CASSVQGVGNEQFF

abundance: NA
d_gene: NA
j_gene: TRBJ1-4
v_gene: TRBV6-5
CDR3nt: TGTGCCAGCAGTTACAGGCCAAGGGGCAGTGAAAAACTGTTTTTT
CDR3aa: CASSYRPRGSEKLFF

abundance: NA
d_gene: NA
j_gene: TRBJ2-7
v_gene: TRBV29-1
CDR3nt: TGCAGCGACCCACGCGAAAGGTCGGATGACGAGCAGTACTTC
CDR3aa: CSDPRERSDDEQYF

abundance: NA
d_gene: NA
j_gene: TRBJ1-6
v_gene: TRBV5-1
CDR3nt: TGCGCCAGCAGCCCGGAAGGAGTCAATTCACCCCTCCACTTT
CDR3aa: CASSPEGVNSPLHF

abundance: NA
d_gene: NA
j_gene: TRBJ1-2
v_gene: TRBV6-4
CDR3nt: TGTGCCAGCAGTGGACAGTTCTATGGCTACACCTTC
CDR3aa: CASSGQFYGYTF

abundance: NA
d_gene: NA
j_gene: TRBJ1-6
v_gene: TRBV5-1
CDR3nt: TGCGCCAGCAGCCCTCTCGCAAAAGAGGGAGGGATCGGATCACCCCTCCACTTT
CDR3aa: CASSPLAKEGGIGSPLHF

abundance: NA
d_gene: NA
j_gene: TRBJ1-6
v_gene: TRBV6-5
CDR3nt: TGTGCCAGCAGTAGAGGCAGGGTTGGGAATTCACCCCTCCACTTT
CDR3aa: CASSRGRVGNSPLHF

abundance: NA
d_gene: NA
j_gene: TRBJ2-5
v_gene: TRBV30
CDR3nt: TGTGCCTGGAGCAGTATTCGGACAGTCCGGGAGACCCAGTACTTC
CDR3aa: CAWSSIRTVRETQYF

abundance: NA
d_gene: NA
j_gene: TRBJ1-2
v_gene: TRBV5-6
CDR3nt: TGTGCCAGCAGCTTGGGGGAAGGCTACACCTTC
CDR3aa: CASSLGEGYTF

abundance: NA
d_gene: NA
j_gene: TRBJ2-7
v_gene: TRBV5-1
CDR3nt: TGCGCCAGCGGGGTAGGGGCGGGCTACGAGCAGTACTTC
CDR3aa: CASGVGAGYEQYF

abundance: NA
d_gene: NA
j_gene: TRBJ1-4
v_gene: TRBV28
CDR3nt: TGTGCCAGCAGGTCGACAGCGAGCGGTGAAAAACTGTTTTTT
CDR3aa: CASRSTASGEKLFF

abundance: NA
d_gene: TRBD1
j_gene: TRBJ1-1
v_gene: TRBV2
CDR3nt: TGTGCCAGCCGGGAGGGGGCTTGGGCCACTGAAGCTTTCTTT
CDR3aa: CASREGAWATEAFF

abundance: NA
d_gene: TRBD1
j_gene: TRBJ2-1
v_gene: TRBV7-3
CDR3nt: TGTGCCAGCAGCTACGACCGGGACAGTTATGAGCAGTTCTTC
CDR3aa: CASSYDRDSYEQFF